This TCR beta chain was sequenced in a study of T-cell memory formation after mild COVID-19 (dated by TCRdb to about 2021). Regarding the research as a whole: Most TCR sequence clusters were specific to one of the two donors. Longitudinal TCRalpha and TCRbeta repertoire sequencing tracked T-cell clones expanding and contracting after mild COVID-19 in two donors. The cohort was made up of two young adult volunteers, one female and one male, who were previously healthy. Broad study findings and their caveats: Balanced CD4/CD8 phenotypes were observed for clones contracting from day 15 to 85, whereas a bias towards CD4+ was observed for a second wave of clones expanding from day 15 to 37. Whether the second-wave clones peaking on day 37 were SARS-CoV-2 specific was not confirmed. The study covered only a couple of mild cases, and larger cohorts including severe cases with pre-infection samples were considered necessary. Contracting CD4+ clones appeared mostly in the CM and EM memory subsets, whereas CD8+ clones were enriched in EMRA. Some responding clones were detected in pre-infection memory, suggesting pre-existing cross-reactive memory T cells joined the SARS-CoV-2 response.

Of note for this clonotype: It has no known antigen specificity. The input lacks base qualities; no much larger clone sits a single base away.

Ficoll-Paque density gradient centrifugation was the method used to isolate PBMCs. Including the terminal cysteine and phenylalanine, the CDR3 comprises 13 residues. Just CDR3 DNA is preserved here, 39 bases in frame from base 1. V was cut back by 3 bases and J by 4 bases, leaving a gap of 10 bases between them. Via the germline V gene, CDR1 is SGDLS and CDR2 YYNGEE. This sample was sequenced with an Illumina NovaSeq 6000. TCRalpha and TCRbeta cDNA libraries were built by 5'RACE with constant-segment primers, adding sample barcodes and unique molecular identifiers. RNA was extracted from every sample with Trizol reagent. The libraries were amplified in two PCR steps, and the second step added a second sample barcode and Illumina TruSeq adapters. Sequencing of the libraries was done on an Illumina NovaSeq, producing 2 x 150 bp paired-end reads. The original pipeline was this. Demultiplexing of reads and collapsing into UMI-guided consensus sequences were performed with migec v1.2.7. Using mixcr v2.1.11, UMI consensuses were aligned to TRA and TRB V and J templates and then assembled into clonotypes. Clonotypes were classified as expanded or contracted when called significant by both edgeR and NoisET, with noise models trained on biological replicates. For edgeR calls, the thresholds were a false discovery rate-adjusted p below 0.01 and a log2 fold-change of 1. As an exploratory analysis of dynamics, PCA with hierarchical clustering was applied to max-normalized trajectories of the 1000 most abundant clonotypes. Separately sequenced CD4+ and CD8+ repertoires were used to assign a CD4 or CD8 phenotype to each responding clone. TCRdb trimmed the raw reads at Q25, called clones with MiXCR and kept productive beta chains. Under each unique CDR3 protein, matching rows form one entry showing the most common genes and DNA. The V and J calls reflect TCRdb's pipeline rather than the authors' work. This sample has around 320,000 distinct CDR3 sequences in its table, and 25% to 30% of those were observed once. Clones ranked in the top ten supply roughly 14% of the sample.

The origin of this receptor is an adult woman who had mild COVID-19 (a few samples of this study predate the infection). The sample titles of this study are shuffled in the database, so cell type and time point are left out; the donor was told from shared clones. The chain links TRBV9 with TRBJ2-5; the D element could tentatively be TRBD1 or TRBD2, as 5 bases agree for each. The sequenced material came from PBMCs or a T cell subset sorted from them (not recorded which). The encoded CDR3 is CASSETRGETQYF. The nucleotide sequence is TGTGCCAGCAGCGAAACTAGGGGAGAGACCCAGTACTTC.